The rows below give T cell receptor beta chains drawn from one sample of a study of vaccination and CD4 T cells after COVID-19. No antigen is known for these receptors. TCRdb reprocessed the PCR reads with MiXCR, giving one entry per CDR3 protein. The table records under 25,000 distinct CDR3 sequences, 44% of them present only once. The sample in question was CD4+ T cells from blood, cultured in vitro, obtained before SARS-CoV-2 vaccination. These receptors originate from a human donor who had recovered from COVID-19. Each CDR3 is given with its conserved first and last residue. A D gene is named only where the DNA matches it firmly. Expanded clones get a size class; other rows say once, few or many, or leave the size out.

NA	TRBV7-9	TRBJ1-2	few	CASSSGSPYGYTF	TGTGCCAGCAGTTCAGGGAGTCCCTATGGCTACACCTTC
NA	TRBV6-2/TRBV6-3	TRBJ1-2	NA	CASRQYTNYGYTF	TGTGCCAGCAGACAGTACACTAACTATGGCTACACCTTC
NA	TRBV6-1	TRBJ1-1	NA	CASSEDGNTEAFF	TGTGCCAGCAGTGAAGACGGGAACACTGAAGCTTTCTTT
NA	TRBV6-1	TRBJ2-2	NA	CASRGQLNTGELFF	TGTGCCAGCAGAGGACAACTAAACACCGGGGAGCTGTTTTTT
NA	TRBV20-1	TRBJ1-5	NA	CSARETGPGPQHF	TGCAGTGCTAGAGAAACAGGTCCGGGGCCCCAGCATTTT
TRBD1	TRBV7-9	TRBJ1-2	NA	CASSPVIGQGHGYTF	TGTGCCAGCAGCCCAGTCATTGGACAGGGGCATGGCTACACCTTC
NA	TRBV11-2	TRBJ2-1	few	CASSLVMGGASEQFF	TGTGCCAGCAGCTTAGTTATGGGGGGTGCTAGTGAGCAGTTCTTC
NA	TRBV24-1	TRBJ2-5	few	CATSAGDLVGETQYF	TGTGCCACCAGTGCAGGGGATTTGGTCGGTGAGACCCAGTACTTC
NA	TRBV2	TRBJ2-4	NA	CASSEAPSIQYF	TGTGCCAGCAGTGAAGCCCCGAGCATTCAGTACTTC
NA	TRBV6-1	TRBJ1-2	few	CASSGRSPYGYTF	TGTGCCAGCAGTGGACGGAGTCCCTATGGCTACACCTTC
NA	TRBV6-1	TRBJ1-1	NA	CASSMPRMNTEAFF	TGTGCCAGCAGTATGCCTCGCATGAACACTGAAGCTTTCTTT
TRBD2	TRBV19	TRBJ2-3	NA	CASSIWGLAQTDTQYF	TGTGCCAGTAGTATATGGGGACTAGCGCAAACAGATACGCAGTATTTT